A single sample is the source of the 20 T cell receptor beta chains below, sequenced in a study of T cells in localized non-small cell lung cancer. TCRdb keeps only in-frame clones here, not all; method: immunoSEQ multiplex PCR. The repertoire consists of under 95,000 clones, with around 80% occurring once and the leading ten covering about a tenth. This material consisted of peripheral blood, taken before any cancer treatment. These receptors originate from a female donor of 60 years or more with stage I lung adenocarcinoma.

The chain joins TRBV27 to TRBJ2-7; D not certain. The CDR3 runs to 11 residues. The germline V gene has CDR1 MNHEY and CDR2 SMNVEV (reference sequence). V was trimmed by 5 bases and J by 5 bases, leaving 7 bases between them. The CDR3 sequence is CASSTHHEQYF. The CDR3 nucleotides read TGTGCCAGCAGTACCCACCACGAGCAGTACTTC.

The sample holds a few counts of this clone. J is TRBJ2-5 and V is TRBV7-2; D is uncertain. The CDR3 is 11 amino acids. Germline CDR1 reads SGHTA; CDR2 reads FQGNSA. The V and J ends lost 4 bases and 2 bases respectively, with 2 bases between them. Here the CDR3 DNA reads TGTGCCAGCAGCTCTCAAGAGACCCAGTACTTC. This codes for CASSSQETQYF.

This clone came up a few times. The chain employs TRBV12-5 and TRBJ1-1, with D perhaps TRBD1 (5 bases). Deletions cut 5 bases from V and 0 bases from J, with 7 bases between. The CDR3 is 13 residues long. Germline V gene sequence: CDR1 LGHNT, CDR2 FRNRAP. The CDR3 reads CASGTTVNTEAFF. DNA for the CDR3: TGTGCTAGTGGTACGACAGTGAACACTGAAGCTTTCTTT.

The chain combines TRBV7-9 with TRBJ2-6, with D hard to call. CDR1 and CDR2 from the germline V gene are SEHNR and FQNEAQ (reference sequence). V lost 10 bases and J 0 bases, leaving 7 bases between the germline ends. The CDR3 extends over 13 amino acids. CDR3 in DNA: TGTGCCACACCCCTCTCTGGGGCCAACGTCCTGACTTTC. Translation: CATPLSGANVLTF.

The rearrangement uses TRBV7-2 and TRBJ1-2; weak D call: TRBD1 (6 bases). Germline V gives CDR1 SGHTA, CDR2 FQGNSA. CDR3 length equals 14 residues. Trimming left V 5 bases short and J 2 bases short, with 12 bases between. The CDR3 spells CASSPGQRNYGYTF. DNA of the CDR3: TGTGCCAGCAGCCCTGGACAGAGAAACTATGGCTACACCTTC.

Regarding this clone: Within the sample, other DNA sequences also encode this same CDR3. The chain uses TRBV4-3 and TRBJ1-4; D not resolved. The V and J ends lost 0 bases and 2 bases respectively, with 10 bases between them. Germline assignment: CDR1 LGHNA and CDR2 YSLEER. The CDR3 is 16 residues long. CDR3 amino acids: CASSQDPPGTNEKLFF. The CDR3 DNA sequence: TGCGCCAGCAGCCAAGATCCCCCCGGGACTAATGAAAAACTGTTTTTT.

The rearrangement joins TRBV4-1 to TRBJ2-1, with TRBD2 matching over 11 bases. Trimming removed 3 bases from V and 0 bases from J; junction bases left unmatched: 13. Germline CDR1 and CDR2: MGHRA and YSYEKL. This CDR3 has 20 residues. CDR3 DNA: TGCGCCAGCAGCCACCTAGGCCTAGCGGGGGGCCGGAGCTCCTACAATGAGCAGTTCTTC. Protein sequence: CASSHLGLAGGRSSYNEQFF.

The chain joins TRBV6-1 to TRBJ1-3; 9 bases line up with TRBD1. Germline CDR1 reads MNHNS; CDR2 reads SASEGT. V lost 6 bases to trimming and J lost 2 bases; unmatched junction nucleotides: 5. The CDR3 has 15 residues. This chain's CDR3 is CASRDGTGPGNTIYF. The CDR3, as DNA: TGTGCCAGCAGAGATGGGACAGGGCCTGGAAACACCATATATTTT.

In nucleotides, the CDR3 is TGCGCCAGCAGCCAAGTTCTTGGTTACAATCAGCCCCAGCATTTT. It translates to CASSQVLGYNQPQHF. V and J are TRBV4-3 and TRBJ1-5; D is ambiguous. CDR3 length: 15 residues. V was shortened by 1 base and J by 3 bases, with 10 bases between the two germline ends. In germline, CDR1 is LGHNA, CDR2 YSLEER.

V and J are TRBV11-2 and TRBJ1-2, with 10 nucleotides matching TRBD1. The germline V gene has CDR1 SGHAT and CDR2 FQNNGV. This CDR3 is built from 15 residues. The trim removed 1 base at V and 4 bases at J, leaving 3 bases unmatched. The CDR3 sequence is CASSLGGTGVYGYTF. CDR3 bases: TGTGCCAGCAGCTTAGGGGGGACAGGGGTCTATGGCTACACCTTC.

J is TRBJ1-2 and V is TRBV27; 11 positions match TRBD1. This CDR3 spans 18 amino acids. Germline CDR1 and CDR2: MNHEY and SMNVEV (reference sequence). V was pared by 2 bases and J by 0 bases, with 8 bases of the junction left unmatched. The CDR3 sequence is CASSLRWTGGDSNYGYTF. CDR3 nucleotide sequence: TGTGCCAGCAGTTTACGATGGACAGGGGGCGATTCTAACTATGGCTACACCTTC.

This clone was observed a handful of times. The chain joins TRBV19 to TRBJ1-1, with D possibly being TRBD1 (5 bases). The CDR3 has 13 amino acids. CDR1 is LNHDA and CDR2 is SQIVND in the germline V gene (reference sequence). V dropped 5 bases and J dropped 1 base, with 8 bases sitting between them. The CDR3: CASSVTANTEAFF. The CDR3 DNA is TGTGCCAGTAGTGTGACAGCGAACACTGAAGCTTTCTTT. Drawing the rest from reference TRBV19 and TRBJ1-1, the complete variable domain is DGGITQSPKYLFRKEGQNVTLSCEQNLNHDAMYWYRQDPGQGLRLIYYSQIVNDFQKGDIAEGYSVSREKKESFPLTVTSAQKNPTAFYLCASSVTANTEAFFGQGTRLTVV.

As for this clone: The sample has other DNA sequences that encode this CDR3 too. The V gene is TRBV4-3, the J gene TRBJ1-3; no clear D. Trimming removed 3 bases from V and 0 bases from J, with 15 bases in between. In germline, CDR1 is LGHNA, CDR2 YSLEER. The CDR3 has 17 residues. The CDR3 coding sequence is TGCGCCAGCAGCCAGTCTATCCGCATCAGCTCTGGAAACACCATATATTTT. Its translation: CASSQSIRISSGNTIYF.

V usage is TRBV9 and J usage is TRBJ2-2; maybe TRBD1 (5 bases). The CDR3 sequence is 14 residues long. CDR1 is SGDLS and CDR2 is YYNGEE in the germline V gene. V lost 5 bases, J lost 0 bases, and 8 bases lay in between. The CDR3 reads CASRPGPNTGELFF. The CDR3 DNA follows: TGTGCCAGCAGGCCAGGGCCGAACACCGGGGAGCTGTTTTTT.

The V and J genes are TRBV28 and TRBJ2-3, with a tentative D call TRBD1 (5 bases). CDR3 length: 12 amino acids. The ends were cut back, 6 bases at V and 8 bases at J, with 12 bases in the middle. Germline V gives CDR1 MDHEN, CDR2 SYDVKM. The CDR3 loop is CASSPDRGTQYF. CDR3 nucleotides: TGTGCCAGCAGCCCCGATAGGGGTACGCAGTATTTT.

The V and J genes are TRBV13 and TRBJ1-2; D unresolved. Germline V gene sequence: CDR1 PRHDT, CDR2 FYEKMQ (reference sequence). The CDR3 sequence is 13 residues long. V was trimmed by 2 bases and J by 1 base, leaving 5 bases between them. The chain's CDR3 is CASSLQRNYGYTF. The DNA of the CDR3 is TGTGCCAGCAGCTTACAGCGTAACTATGGCTACACCTTC.

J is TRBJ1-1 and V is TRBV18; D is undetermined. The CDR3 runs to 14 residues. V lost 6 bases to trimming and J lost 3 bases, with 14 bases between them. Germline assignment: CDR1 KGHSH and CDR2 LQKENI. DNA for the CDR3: TGTGCCAGCTCCTCAGCGGGGTACTACACTGAAGCTTTCTTT. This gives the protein CASSSAGYYTEAFF.

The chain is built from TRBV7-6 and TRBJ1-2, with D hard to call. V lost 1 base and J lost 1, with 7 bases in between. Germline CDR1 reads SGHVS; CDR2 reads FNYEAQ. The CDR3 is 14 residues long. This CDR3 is CASSLGSVNYGYTF. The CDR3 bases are TGTGCCAGCAGCTTAGGGTCAGTTAACTATGGCTACACCTTC.

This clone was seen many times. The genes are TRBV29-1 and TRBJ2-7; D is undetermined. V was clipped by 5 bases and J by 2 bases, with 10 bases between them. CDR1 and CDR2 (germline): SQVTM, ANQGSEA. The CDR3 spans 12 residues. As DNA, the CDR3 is TGCAGCGTTAGGTTTACCCCCTACGAGCAGTACTTC. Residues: CSVRFTPYEQYF.

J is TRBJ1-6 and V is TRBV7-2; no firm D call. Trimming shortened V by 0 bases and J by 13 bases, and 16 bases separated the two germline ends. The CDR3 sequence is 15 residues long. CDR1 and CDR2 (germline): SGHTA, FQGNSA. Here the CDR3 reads CASSLAGSRLIPLHF. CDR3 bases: TGTGCCAGCAGCTTAGCGGGTTCGCGACTAATCCCCCTCCACTTT. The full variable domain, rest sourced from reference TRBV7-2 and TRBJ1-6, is GAGVSQSPSNKVTEKGKDVELRCDPISGHTALYWYRQSLGQGLEFLIYFQGNSAPDKSGLPSDRFSAERTGGSVSTLTIQRTQQEDSAVYLCASSLAGSRLIPLHFGNGTRLTVT.